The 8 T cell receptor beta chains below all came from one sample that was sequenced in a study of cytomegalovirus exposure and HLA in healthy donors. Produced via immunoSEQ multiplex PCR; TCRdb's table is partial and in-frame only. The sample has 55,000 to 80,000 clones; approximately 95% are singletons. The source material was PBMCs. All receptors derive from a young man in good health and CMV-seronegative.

The CDR3 DNA reads as TGTGCCACGGAAGGAGCGGGGCCCTACGAGCAGTACTTC. Translated, it gives CATEGAGPYEQYF. The chain joins TRBV10-3 to TRBJ2-7; 7 positions match TRBD2. This CDR3 is 13 amino acids long. Per germline, CDR1 ENHRY and CDR2 SYGVKD. The trim removed 10 bases at V and 2 bases at J, leaving 8 bases unmatched.

The CDR3 is CASSLDQSSDQTQYF. CDR3 nucleotide sequence: TGCGCCAGCAGCTTGGACCAGTCTAGTGATCAGACCCAGTACTTC. The rearrangement uses TRBV5-1 and TRBJ2-5; D is ambiguous. The ends were cut back, 0 bases at V and 6 bases at J, with 15 bases in the middle. Looked up from germline, CDR1 is SGHRS and CDR2 is YFSETQ. The CDR3 runs to 15 residues.

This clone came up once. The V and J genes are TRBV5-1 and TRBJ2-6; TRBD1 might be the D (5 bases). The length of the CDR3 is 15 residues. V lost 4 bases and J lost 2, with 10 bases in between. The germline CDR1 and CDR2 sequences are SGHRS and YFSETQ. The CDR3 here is CASSPRVAGANVLTF. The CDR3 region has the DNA TGCGCCAGCAGCCCCAGGGTAGCTGGGGCCAACGTCCTGACTTTC.

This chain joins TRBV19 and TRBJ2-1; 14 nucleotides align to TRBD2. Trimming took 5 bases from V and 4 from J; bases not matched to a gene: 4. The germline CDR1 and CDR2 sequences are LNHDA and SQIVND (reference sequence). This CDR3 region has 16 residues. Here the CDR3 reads CASSPRLAGGYNEQFF. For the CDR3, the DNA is TGTGCCAGTAGTCCCCGACTAGCGGGGGGGTACAATGAGCAGTTCTTC. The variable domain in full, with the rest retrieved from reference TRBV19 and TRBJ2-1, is DGGITQSPKYLFRKEGQNVTLSCEQNLNHDAMYWYRQDPGQGLRLIYYSQIVNDFQKGDIAEGYSVSREKKESFPLTVTSAQKNPTAFYLCASSPRLAGGYNEQFFGPGTRLTVL.

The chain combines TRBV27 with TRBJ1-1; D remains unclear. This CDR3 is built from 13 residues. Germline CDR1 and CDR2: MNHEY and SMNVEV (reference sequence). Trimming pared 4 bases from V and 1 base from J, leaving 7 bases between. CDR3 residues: CASSYRGNTEAFF. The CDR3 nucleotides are TGTGCCAGCAGTTACCGGGGGAACACTGAAGCTTTCTTT.

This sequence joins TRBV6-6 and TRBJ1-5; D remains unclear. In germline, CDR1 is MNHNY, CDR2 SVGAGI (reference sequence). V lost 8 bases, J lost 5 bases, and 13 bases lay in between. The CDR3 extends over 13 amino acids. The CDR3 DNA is TGTGCCAGCGGAGGCCAGTCATATCAGCCCCAGCATTTT. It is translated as CASGGQSYQPQHF.

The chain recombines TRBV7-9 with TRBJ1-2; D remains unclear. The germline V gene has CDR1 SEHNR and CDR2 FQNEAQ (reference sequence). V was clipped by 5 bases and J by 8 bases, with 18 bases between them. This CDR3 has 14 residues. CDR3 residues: CASSRGGGEDGYTF. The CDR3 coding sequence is TGTGCCAGCAGCAGAGGAGGAGGAGAGGACGGCTACACCTTC.

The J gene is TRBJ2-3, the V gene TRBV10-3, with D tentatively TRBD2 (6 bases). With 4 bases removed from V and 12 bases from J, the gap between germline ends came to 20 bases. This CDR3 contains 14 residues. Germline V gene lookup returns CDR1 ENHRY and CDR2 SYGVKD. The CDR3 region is CAISADPSGTPQYF. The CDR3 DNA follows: TGTGCCATCAGTGCGGACCCTTCCGGGACTCCTCAGTATTTT.